This T cell receptor (beta chain) emerged from a study of cytomegalovirus exposure and HLA in healthy donors. Study-level information: In a later analysis, it was reported that the approximately 120 validation repertoires had been produced on the same platform as the 666 repertoires belonging to the first cohort.

In regard to this clone: The antigen is not known.

Study outcomes and limitations: Rare TCR sequences dominated, though some public TCRs recurred in many donors.

The method was immunoSEQ multiplex PCR; TCRdb's version includes in-frame clones alone and lacks a portion of them. The data show around 130,000 clones, approximately 91% seen once. Among the 120 subjects of the validation cohort, separate from the roughly 700-subject first cohort, were the donors. Germline CDR1 reads SEHNR; CDR2 reads FQNEAQ (reference sequence). This CDR3 spans 11 amino acids. Germline trimming cut 7 bases from V and 13 bases from J; bases unmatched to any gene: 5. This clonotype was sampled from a young man in good health and CMV-seronegative. The sequenced sample was PBMCs. The rearrangement uses TRBV7-9 and TRBJ2-1; 9 nucleotides match TRBD2. The CDR3 DNA reads TGTGCCAGCATACCGGGACTAGCCCAGTTCTTC. Protein product: CASIPGLAQFF.